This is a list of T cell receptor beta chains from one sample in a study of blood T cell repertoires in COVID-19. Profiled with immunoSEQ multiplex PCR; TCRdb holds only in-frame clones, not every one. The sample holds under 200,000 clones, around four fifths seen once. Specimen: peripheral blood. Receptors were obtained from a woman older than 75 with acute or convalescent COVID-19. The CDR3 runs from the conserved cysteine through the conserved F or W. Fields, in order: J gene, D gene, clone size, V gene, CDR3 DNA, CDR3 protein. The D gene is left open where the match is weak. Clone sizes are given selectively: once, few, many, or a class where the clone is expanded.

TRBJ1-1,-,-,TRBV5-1,TGCGCCAGCAGCACCGGTAACACTGAAGCTTTCTTT,CASSTGNTEAFF
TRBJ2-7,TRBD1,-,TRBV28,TGTGCCAGCAGGGACACAGGGGGCTACGAGCAGTACTTC,CASRDTGGYEQYF
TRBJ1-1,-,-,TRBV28,TGTGCCAGCAGTTCGGCGCAGGGCGAAGCTTTCTTT,CASSSAQGEAFF
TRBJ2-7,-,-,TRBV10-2,TGCGCCAGCAGTTTTTCCGGCCAAGCGCGGTACGAGCAGTACTTC,CASSFSGQARYEQYF
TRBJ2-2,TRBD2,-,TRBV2,TGTGCCAGCAGTGAAAGCCCCCTAGCGGGAGCTTTCGGGGAGCTGTTTTTT,CASSESPLAGAFGELFF
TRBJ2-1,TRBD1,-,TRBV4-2,TGTGCCAGCAGCCTTTTTCGGACAGGGGGTATCTATGAGCAGTTCTTC,CASSLFRTGGIYEQFF
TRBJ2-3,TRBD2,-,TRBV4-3,TGCGCCAGCAGCACTCAGCGGGGGGATACAGATACGCAGTATTTT,CASSTQRGDTDTQYF
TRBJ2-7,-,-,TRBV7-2,TGTGCCAGCAGCCGGGACTCTGACTACGAGCAGTACTTC,CASSRDSDYEQYF
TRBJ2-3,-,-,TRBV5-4,TGTGCCAGCAGCTTGCGAGGATTCACAGATACGCAGTATTTT,CASSLRGFTDTQYF
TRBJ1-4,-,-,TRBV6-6,TGTGCCAGCAGCCCCACTACAACTAATGAAAAACTGTTTTTT,CASSPTTTNEKLFF
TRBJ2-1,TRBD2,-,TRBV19,TGTGCCAGTAGCGACGGGACTAGCGGGGTAGGAAGGGATGAGCAGTTCTTC,CASSDGTSGVGRDEQFF
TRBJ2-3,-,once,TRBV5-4,TGTGCCAGCGGCTCTAGCACCGGCGCAGATACGCAGTATTTT,CASGSSTGADTQYF
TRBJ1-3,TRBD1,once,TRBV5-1,TGCGCCAGCAGCTTGGGACAGGGGTCCTCTGGAAACACCATATATTTT,CASSLGQGSSGNTIYF
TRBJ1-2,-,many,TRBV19,TGTGCCAGTAGTATAGATCACAGAAACTATGGCTACACCTTC,CASSIDHRNYGYTF
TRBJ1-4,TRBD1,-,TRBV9,TGTGCCAGCAGCCTAAGGGGGCAAAATGAAAAACTGTTTTTT,CASSLRGQNEKLFF
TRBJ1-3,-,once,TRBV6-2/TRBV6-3,TGTGCCAGCAGTTACGGACATCGTTCCTCTGGAAACACCATATATTTT,CASSYGHRSSGNTIYF
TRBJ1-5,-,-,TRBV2,TGTGCCAGCAGTGAAGCCTCCTTCCAGCCCCAGCATTTT,CASSEASFQPQHF
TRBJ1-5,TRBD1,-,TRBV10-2,TGCGCCAGCAGTGAGGAGGGGGCTTGGGGCAATCAGCCCCAGCATTTT,CASSEEGAWGNQPQHF
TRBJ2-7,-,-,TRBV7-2,TGTGCCAGCAGCTCTGGACAGCTTTCCGAGCAGTACTTC,CASSSGQLSEQYF
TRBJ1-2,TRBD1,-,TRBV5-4,TGTGCCAGCAGCCACGGGACAGGATCTAACTATGGCTACACCTTC,CASSHGTGSNYGYTF
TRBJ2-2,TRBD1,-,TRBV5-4,TGTGCCAGCAGCTTGGGGGGACAGGGGGCTGCCGGGGAGCTGTTTTTT,CASSLGGQGAAGELFF